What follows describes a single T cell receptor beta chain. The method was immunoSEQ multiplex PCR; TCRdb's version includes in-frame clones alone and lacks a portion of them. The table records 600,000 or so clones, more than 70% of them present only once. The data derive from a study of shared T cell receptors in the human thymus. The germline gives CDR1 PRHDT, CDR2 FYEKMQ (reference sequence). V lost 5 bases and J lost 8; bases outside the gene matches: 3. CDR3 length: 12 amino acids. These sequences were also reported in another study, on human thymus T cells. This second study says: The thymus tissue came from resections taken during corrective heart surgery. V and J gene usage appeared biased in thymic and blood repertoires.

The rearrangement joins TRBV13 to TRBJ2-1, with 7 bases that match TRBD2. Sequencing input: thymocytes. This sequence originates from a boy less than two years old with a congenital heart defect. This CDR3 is CASSPSGDEQFF. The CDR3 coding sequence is TGTGCCAGCAGCCCTAGCGGAGATGAGCAGTTCTTC.